The 29 T cell receptor beta chains presented below share a single source sample, sequenced in a study of T cells after yellow fever vaccination. TCRdb independently ran MiXCR on the 5' RACE reads; one entry per CDR3 protein. The sample lists around 230,000 distinct CDR3 sequences; about 7% were seen once. The sequences come from CD4+ T cells sorted from PBMCs, collected on the day of the yellow fever booster vaccination. The receptor set was obtained from a man aged 25 to 45 who received the YFV17D yellow fever vaccine.

V is TRBV7-9 and J is TRBJ2-1; a possible D gene is TRBD1 (5 bases). The CDR3 has 14 residues. Germline V gene data show CDR1 as SEHNR and CDR2 as FQNEAQ (reference sequence). V lost 1 base, J lost 6 bases, and 10 bases lay in between. CDR3: CASSLEGRGNEQFF. The CDR3 DNA sequence: TGTGCCAGCAGCTTAGAGGGAAGGGGCAATGAGCAGTTCTTC.

A few counts support this clonotype. The chain is built from TRBV2 and TRBJ1-6; 9 positions match TRBD1. The germline gives CDR1 SNHLY, CDR2 FYNNEI. The CDR3 is 14 residues long. V lost 9 bases and J lost 9; bases outside the gene matches: 9. CDR3 loop: CASGRDRDLSPLHF. In DNA, the CDR3 is TGTGCCAGTGGAAGGGACAGGGATCTTTCACCCCTCCACTTT.

This sequence joins TRBV29-1 and TRBJ1-4; 9 bases agree with TRBD1. The CDR3 runs to 14 residues. The trim removed 5 bases at V and 3 bases at J, leaving 4 bases unmatched. Germline V gene sequence: CDR1 SQVTM, CDR2 ANQGSEA. CDR3 region: CSVTGQGSNEKLFF. In DNA, the CDR3 is TGCAGCGTTACAGGACAGGGGTCTAATGAAAAACTGTTTTTT.

This clonotype has only a few counts. V gene TRBV20-1 combines with J gene TRBJ2-5, with D perhaps given as TRBD1 or TRBD2 (5 bases each). Trimming took off 0 bases at V and 5 bases at J, with 16 bases between the two ends. The CDR3 covers 15 residues. Per the germline V gene, CDR1 is DFQATT and CDR2 is SNEGSKA (reference sequence). The CDR3 sequence: CSARDPGRPRETQYF. As DNA, the CDR3 is TGCAGTGCTAGAGACCCGGGACGTCCGCGGGAGACCCAGTACTTC.

This clonotype was counted only a few times. The rearrangement links TRBV24-1 to TRBJ2-1; TRBD2 matches at 10 bases. CDR1 is KGHDR and CDR2 is SFDVKD in the germline V gene. The CDR3 is made up of 14 amino acids. V dropped 4 bases and J dropped 6; count of bases not matched to a gene: 2. In DNA, the CDR3 is TGTGCCACCAGTGAAAGCGGGAGGGCCAATGAGCAGTTCTTC. Translated, it gives CATSESGRANEQFF.

V usage is TRBV30 and J usage is TRBJ2-7, with 14 bases matching TRBD2. CDR1 is GTSNPN, CDR2 SVGIG, per germline (reference sequence). V was clipped by 4 bases and J by 6 bases; unmatched bases: 8. The CDR3 runs 15 residues. The CDR3 here is CAWTTGLAGAGEQYF. In DNA form, the CDR3 reads TGTGCCTGGACCACGGGACTAGCGGGAGCTGGCGAGCAGTACTTC.

The chain couples TRBV5-1 to TRBJ2-7; 8 bases are shared with TRBD1. The CDR3 runs 13 residues. V shed 8 bases, J shed 5 bases, and the junction held 9 bases outside the gene matches. Germline V lookup: CDR1 SGHRS, CDR2 YFSETQ. CDR3 sequence: CARTPGQGHEQYF. The DNA for the CDR3 is TGCGCCAGGACCCCCGGACAGGGCCACGAGCAGTACTTC.

This chain joins TRBV7-6 and TRBJ1-3, with D maybe TRBD1 (5 bases). Germline CDR1 SGHVS, CDR2 FNYEAQ. Trimming pared 6 bases from V and 3 bases from J, leaving 15 bases between. The CDR3 runs 15 residues. The CDR3 region has the DNA TGTGCCAGCAGTCCCGGGGCACTAGGTGGAAACACCATATATTTT. It codes for CASSPGALGGNTIYF.

This chain's CDR3 is CASTNSGTVFYEQYF. CDR3 bases: TGTGCCAGCACCAACTCCGGGACAGTTTTTTACGAGCAGTACTTC. The genes are TRBV6-1 and TRBJ2-7; 7 positions match TRBD1. CDR1 and CDR2 (germline): MNHNS, SASEGT. The ends lost 7 bases at V and 4 bases at J; junction bases unmatched: 13. This CDR3 has 15 residues.

This clonotype has at least ten counts. This sequence joins TRBV10-1 and TRBJ2-3; TRBD2 might be the D (5 bases). The CDR3 has 14 amino acids. Germline CDR1 is WNHNN and CDR2 is SYGVQD (reference sequence). Trimming cost V 4 bases and J 6 bases, with 14 bases left between them. The CDR3 DNA reads as TGCGCCAGCAGTGTGGGCACGGGGATGGATACGCAGTATTTT. Protein sequence: CASSVGTGMDTQYF.

The table lists this clonotype with many counts. V gene TRBV24-1 combines with J gene TRBJ2-1, with TRBD1 matching over 12 bases. Germline assignment: CDR1 KGHDR and CDR2 SFDVKD. The V and J ends lost 2 bases and 7 bases, in that order; junction bases with no gene match: 8. The CDR3 extends over 17 amino acids. The DNA for the CDR3 is TGTGCCACCAGTGATTCCCCCGGGACAGGGGGCTTTAATGAGCAGTTCTTC. It is translated as CATSDSPGTGGFNEQFF.

In its sample, this clonotype was seen many times. The chain uses TRBV24-1 and TRBJ2-1, with 14 bases identical to TRBD2. After removal of 7 bases from V and 10 bases from J, the junction contained 5 bases not matched to a gene. This CDR3 contains 14 residues. Germline lookup yields CDR1 KGHDR and CDR2 SFDVKD. The CDR3 is CATSGTSGSREQFF. The CDR3 coding sequence is TGTGCCACCAGCGGGACTAGCGGGAGCCGCGAGCAGTTCTTC.

This clonotype was observed at least ten times. V usage is TRBV5-1 and J usage is TRBJ2-2; D is unresolved. Trimming shortened V by 4 bases and J by 6 bases, and 19 bases separated the two germline ends. Looked up from germline, CDR1 is SGHRS and CDR2 is YFSETQ. The CDR3 spans 16 residues. The CDR3 nucleotides are TGCGCCAGCAGCACCCGAGTGGAGAATTCTGCCGGGGAGCTGTTTTTT. Translation: CASSTRVENSAGELFF.

This clonotype was seen a handful of times. The rearrangement joins TRBV29-1 to TRBJ1-5; TRBD1 matches 7 bases. The CDR3 runs 14 residues. Germline assignment: CDR1 SQVTM and CDR2 ANQGSEA. V dropped 6 bases and J dropped 1; count of bases not matched to a gene: 6. CDR3 DNA: TGCAGCGTAAGGGGGCAGGACAGCAATCAGCCCCAGCATTTT. It specifies CSVRGQDSNQPQHF.

This clonotype was detected ten times or more. The CDR3 nucleotides read TGTGCCAGCAGATCCTGGAAGGTCCAAGAGACCCAGTACTTC. Translation: CASRSWKVQETQYF. The rearrangement uses TRBV28 and TRBJ2-5, with no clear D. Germline V gene lookup returns CDR1 MDHEN and CDR2 SYDVKM. V dropped 6 bases and J dropped 1 base, with 12 bases sitting between them. CDR3 length: 14 amino acids.

V and J are TRBV10-3 and TRBJ1-3, with TRBD1 identical over 7 bases. The CDR3 runs to 14 residues. Germline loops: CDR1 ENHRY, CDR2 SYGVKD. V lost 9 bases and J lost 0; bases outside the gene matches: 5. The chain's CDR3 is CAISGTDSGNTIYF. The CDR3 DNA sequence: TGTGCCATTTCCGGGACAGACTCTGGAAACACCATATATTTT.

This clonotype has ten or more counts. The chain recombines TRBV5-1 with TRBJ2-1; D assignment may be TRBD1 or TRBD2 (5 bases each). Germline V CDR1 and CDR2: SGHRS, YFSETQ. Trimming removed 7 bases at V and 7 bases at J, with 12 bases between. This CDR3 spans 12 amino acids. The DNA for the CDR3 is TGCGCCAGCGGCGAATGGGGGAATGAGCAGTTCTTC. Translated: CASGEWGNEQFF.

This clonotype was picked up many times. Here the CDR3 DNA reads TGTGCCACCAGCAGAGACCTTATGGGCACTGAAGCTTTCTTT. Translated, it gives CATSRDLMGTEAFF. The chain recombines TRBV15 with TRBJ1-1, with D unclear. Between the trimmed V and J ends, which lost 0 bases and 4 bases, there was a span of 9 bases. The CDR3 spans 14 residues. Germline lookup yields CDR1 LNHNV and CDR2 YYDKDF (reference sequence).

This clonotype has just a few counts. The chain employs TRBV15 and TRBJ2-1; either TRBD1 or TRBD2 may fit D (5 bases each). Trimming pared 1 base from V and 8 bases from J, leaving 21 bases between. Germline CDR1 is LNHNV and CDR2 is YYDKDF (reference sequence). The CDR3 loop spans 17 amino acids. CDR3 nucleotides: TGTGCCACCAGCAGAGGCTTTGGGACCCCCATGGGCCATGAGCAGTTCTTC. It is translated as CATSRGFGTPMGHEQFF.

This clonotype was counted many times. J is TRBJ1-1 and V is TRBV28; D uncertain. The CDR3 totals 12 residues. Germline CDR1 and CDR2: MDHEN and SYDVKM. V lost 5 bases to trimming and J lost 0 bases, with 4 bases between them. The CDR3 sequence: CASSGMNTEAFF. The CDR3 region has the DNA TGTGCCAGCAGTGGTATGAACACTGAAGCTTTCTTT.

Ten or more counts support this clonotype. The V and J genes are TRBV6-2 or TRBV6-3 and TRBJ1-5, with 10 nucleotides matching TRBD1. The V gene's germline CDR1 is MNHEY and CDR2 SVGEGT. The CDR3 totals 17 residues. Germline trimming cut 0 bases from V and 3 bases from J; bases unmatched to any gene: 5. The CDR3 sequence: CASSYSGDRGPNQPQHF. The DNA for the CDR3 is TGTGCCAGCAGTTACTCGGGCGACAGGGGGCCCAATCAGCCCCAGCATTTT.

The chain combines TRBV20-1 with TRBJ2-7; 9 bases align to TRBD2. The CDR3 has 14 residues. V lost 6 bases, J lost 2 bases, and 8 bases stayed unmatched. Germline V gene sequence: CDR1 DFQATT, CDR2 SNEGSKA (reference sequence). The CDR3: CSATRSGRTYEQYF. The DNA of the CDR3 is TGCAGTGCCACACGCAGCGGGAGGACCTACGAGCAGTACTTC.

This clonotype was picked up many times. J is TRBJ2-1 and V is TRBV24-1; D is perhaps TRBD2 (5 bases). Trimming shortened V by 3 bases and J by 9 bases, and 17 bases separated the two germline ends. Germline V gives CDR1 KGHDR, CDR2 SFDVKD. The length of the CDR3 is 15 residues. This CDR3 reads CATSDSRGLTSEQFF. In DNA, the CDR3 is TGTGCCACCAGTGATAGTCGCGGGTTAACCTCTGAGCAGTTCTTC.

This clonotype was recorded many times. The CDR3 here is CASSLETTGAEAFF. The CDR3, as DNA: TGTGCCAGCAGCTTAGAGACCACAGGGGCTGAAGCTTTCTTT. The chain links TRBV7-6 to TRBJ1-1, with TRBD1 matching 7 bases. J lost 6 bases, V lost 1 base, and 5 bases had no gene match. Germline CDR1 reads SGHVS; CDR2 reads FNYEAQ. The length of the CDR3 is 14 residues.

This chain joins TRBV4-3 and TRBJ2-4; no definite D call. Trimming took 0 bases from V and 1 from J, leaving 7 bases between them. Germline CDR1 LGHNA, CDR2 YSLEER. This CDR3 contains 15 residues. The CDR3 sequence is CASSQDHKAKNIQYF. CDR3 nucleotides: TGCGCCAGCAGCCAAGATCACAAGGCCAAAAACATTCAGTACTTC.

This clonotype was counted ten times or more. The rearrangement links TRBV6-5 to TRBJ2-7; D is perhaps TRBD2 (6 bases). Germline values: CDR1 MNHEY, CDR2 SVGAGI. V dropped 0 bases and J dropped 3 bases, with 9 bases sitting between them. CDR3 length equals 14 residues. CDR3 sequence reads: CASSYSGGNYEQYF. Here the CDR3 DNA reads TGTGCCAGCAGTTACTCCGGGGGTAACTACGAGCAGTACTTC.

Many counts were recorded for this clonotype. The chain is built from TRBV19 and TRBJ2-7; 9 bases are shared with TRBD2. V dropped 4 bases and J dropped 7; count of bases not matched to a gene: 14. CDR1 LNHDA and CDR2 SQIVND come from the germline V gene (reference sequence). The CDR3 has 16 amino acids. CDR3 sequence: CASSTGSGSLMGEQYF. The CDR3 DNA is TGTGCCAGTAGTACGGGTAGCGGGAGTCTAATGGGAGAGCAGTACTTC.

In its sample, this clonotype was seen many times. This chain joins TRBV5-4 and TRBJ2-5; 10 bases map to TRBD2. The CDR3 covers 15 residues. Germline V CDR1 and CDR2: SGHNT, YYREEE (reference sequence). J was trimmed by 2 bases and V by 5 bases; bases with no gene match: 6. Here the CDR3 DNA reads TGTGCCAGCAGTCTCAAACTAGCGGGACAAGAGACCCAGTACTTC. Translated: CASSLKLAGQETQYF.

This clonotype was observed a few times. The chain carries TRBV4-3 and TRBJ2-6; no clear D gene. Germline CDR1 and CDR2: LGHNA and YSLEER. This CDR3 is 17 amino acids long. Trimming removed 0 bases at V and 5 bases at J, with 14 bases between. The CDR3 here is CASSQDNGVSWANVLTF. The CDR3 DNA reads TGCGCCAGCAGCCAAGATAATGGGGTTAGCTGGGCCAACGTCCTGACTTTC.